This entry lists 27 T cell receptor beta chains sequenced from one sample in a study of CD8 T cells in Susac syndrome. About 0.45 to 1 ug RNA was reverse transcribed with random hexamers. Using its own MiXCR run on the immunoSEQ multiplex PCR reads, TCRdb lists one record per CDR3 protein. In the table there are 130,000 or so distinct CDR3 sequences, approximately 90% of which are singletons. Sequences were obtained from CD8+ T cells from PBMCs. Source of these receptors: a human donor with multiple sclerosis.

The chain carries TRBV4-2 and TRBJ2-1, with TRBD2 identical over 7 bases. Germline V CDR1 and CDR2: LGHNA, YNFKEQ. This CDR3 region has 17 residues. The V gene end was trimmed by 4 bases and the J gene end by 5 bases; junction bases not matched to a gene: 14. Here the CDR3 reads CASSPREGGSRDNEQFF. The CDR3 DNA reads as TGTGCCAGCAGCCCCAGAGAGGGCGGGAGCCGAGACAATGAGCAGTTCTTC.

The chain links TRBV6-4 to TRBJ1-1; perhaps TRBD1 as D (5 bases). The V gene lost 2 bases and the J gene lost 3 bases, with 13 bases spanning the gap. The CDR3 length is 15 residues. The V gene's germline CDR1 is MRHNA and CDR2 SNTAGT. The chain's CDR3 is CASSDRGGGYTEAFF. In DNA, the CDR3 is TGTGCCAGCAGTGACCGCGGTGGGGGTTACACTGAAGCTTTCTTT.

The J gene is TRBJ2-3, the V gene TRBV29-1; D is perhaps TRBD1 (5 bases). Trimming removed 8 bases at V and 2 bases at J, with 11 bases between. Germline loops: CDR1 SQVTM, CDR2 ANQGSEA. This CDR3 has 12 residues. The CDR3 spells CSPMTDTDTQYF. The CDR3 nucleotides read TGCAGCCCTATGACAGACACAGATACGCAGTATTTT.

This clonotype was seen only a few times. The chain is built from TRBV29-1 and TRBJ1-4; no clear D. Trimming left V 6 bases short and J 5 bases short, with 4 bases between. Looked up from germline, CDR1 is SQVTM and CDR2 is ANQGSEA. The CDR3 sequence is 10 residues long. The CDR3 region has the DNA TGCAGCGTCCGAAATGAAAAACTGTTTTTT. The encoded protein is CSVRNEKLFF.

The chain combines TRBV27 with TRBJ2-1, with TRBD2 matching 9 bases. This CDR3 region has 14 residues. Germline CDR1 is MNHEY and CDR2 is SMNVEV (reference sequence). V gave up 4 bases and J gave up 4 bases; unmatched junction bases: 2. CDR3 in DNA: TGTGCCAGCAGTTCGACTAGCGGTTACAATGAGCAGTTCTTC. Translating it yields CASSSTSGYNEQFF.

This chain connects TRBV27 to TRBJ2-5, with D perhaps matching TRBD2 (5 bases). The CDR3 extends over 15 amino acids. The germline V gene has CDR1 MNHEY and CDR2 SMNVEV (reference sequence). The V end lost 2 bases, the J end lost 5 bases, and 15 bases lay between the germline ends. The CDR3 sequence is CASSLLGLIGETQYF. CDR3 DNA sequence: TGTGCCAGCAGTTTACTCGGACTCATTGGGGAGACCCAGTACTTC.

This clonotype was seen a single time. The chain joins TRBV5-6 to TRBJ2-3, with a weak D call TRBD2 (6 bases). Trimming took off 3 bases at V and 2 bases at J, with 16 bases between the two ends. The CDR3 length is 16 residues. Per the germline V gene, CDR1 is SGHDT and CDR2 is YYEEEE. CDR3 region: CASSSQFSGDTDTQYF. Here the CDR3 DNA reads TGTGCCAGCAGCTCCCAATTTTCGGGAGACACAGATACGCAGTATTTT.

This clonotype came up once. The rearrangement links TRBV19 to TRBJ2-1; 7 nucleotides line up with TRBD2. V lost 7 bases to trimming and J lost 4 bases; unmatched junction nucleotides: 10. CDR1 and CDR2 from the germline V gene are LNHDA and SQIVND (reference sequence). The CDR3 has 15 residues. The DNA for the CDR3 is TGTGCCAGTACCCTCGGCCTAGCGGAATACAATGAGCAGTTCTTC. This translates into CASTLGLAEYNEQFF.

The chain couples TRBV20-1 to TRBJ2-1; D remains unclear. Per the germline V gene, CDR1 is DFQATT and CDR2 is SNEGSKA (reference sequence). The CDR3 loop spans 12 amino acids. The CDR3 loop is CRTRTVYNEQFF. In DNA form, the CDR3 reads TGCAGGACCAGGACGGTCTACAATGAGCAGTTCTTC.

The chain couples TRBV6-6 to TRBJ2-7; 7 nucleotides match TRBD1. Per the germline V gene, CDR1 is MNHNY and CDR2 is SVGAGI (reference sequence). The CDR3 has 12 amino acids. The V segment lost 4 bases and the J segment 9 bases; nucleotides outside the gene matches: 6. DNA for the CDR3: TGTGCCAGCAGTTGGACAGGCGATACGCAGTACTTC. Translated, it gives CASSWTGDTQYF.

The V gene is TRBV27, the J gene TRBJ2-3, with D possibly being TRBD2 (6 bases). The V end was cut by 5 bases, the J end by 5 bases, with 14 bases between. The CDR3 is 14 residues long. From germline, CDR1 is MNHEY and CDR2 SMNVEV (reference sequence). The CDR3 DNA sequence: TGTGCCAGCAGTCTTAGCGGAGAGGGAGATACGCAGTATTTT. This sequence encodes CASSLSGEGDTQYF.

This chain links TRBV7-8 with TRBJ2-3; TRBD2 is a possible D gene (5 bases). This CDR3 is 14 amino acids long. V was clipped by 0 bases and J by 5 bases, with 9 bases between them. Germline V gene lookup returns CDR1 SGHVS and CDR2 FQNEAQ. DNA for the CDR3: TGTGCCAGCAGCTTAGCGGGAGTGGAAGATACGCAGTATTTT. Its translation is CASSLAGVEDTQYF.

V usage is TRBV30 and J usage is TRBJ2-1; 7 nucleotides agree with TRBD2. V lost 1 base and J lost 8; bases outside the gene matches: 8. The CDR3 covers 14 residues. The germline gives CDR1 GTSNPN, CDR2 SVGIG (reference sequence). CDR3 sequence reads: CAWSDRGTNDEQFF. The CDR3 nucleotides are TGTGCCTGGAGTGACCGCGGGACTAATGATGAGCAGTTCTTC.

The chain recombines TRBV5-1 with TRBJ2-1; 7 nucleotides line up with TRBD1. Germline loops: CDR1 SGHRS, CDR2 YFSETQ. After removal of 7 bases from V and 5 bases from J, the junction contained 3 bases not matched to a gene. The CDR3 is 12 amino acids. The CDR3 coding sequence is TGCGCCAGCCGAGGACAGGACAATGAGCAGTTCTTC. Amino acid sequence: CASRGQDNEQFF. The full variable domain, with the rest looked up from reference TRBV5-1 and TRBJ2-1, is KAGVTQTPRYLIKTRGQQVTLSCSPISGHRSVSWYQQTPGQGLQFLFEYFSETQRNKGNFPGRFSGRQFSNSRSEMNVSTLELGDSALYLCASRGQDNEQFFGPGTRLTVL.

The chain is built from TRBV4-2 and TRBJ2-7, with D tentatively TRBD2 (6 bases). The CDR3 covers 16 residues. CDR1 and CDR2 from the germline V gene are LGHNA and YNFKEQ. V lost 0 bases and J 6 bases, leaving 18 bases between the germline ends. CDR3 in amino acids: CASSQEGPGGMGEQYF. In nucleotides, the CDR3 is TGTGCCAGCAGCCAAGAAGGGCCGGGCGGGATGGGCGAGCAGTACTTC.

J is TRBJ2-7 and V is TRBV7-9; D may be TRBD1 (6 bases). The germline gives CDR1 SEHNR, CDR2 FQNEAQ (reference sequence). This CDR3 is built from 13 residues. The V gene lost 5 bases and the J gene lost 10 bases, with 18 bases spanning the gap. CDR3 DNA: TGTGCCAGCAGCCCCAGGGGCCAAATGGATCAGTACTTC. Protein sequence: CASSPRGQMDQYF. The full variable domain, completed using reference TRBV7-9 and TRBJ2-7, is DTGVSQNPRHKITKRGQNVTFRCDPISEHNRLYWYRQTLGQGPEFLTYFQNEAQLEKSRLLSDRFSAERPKGSFSTLEIQRTEQGDSAMYLCASSPRGQMDQYFGPGTRLTVT.

The CDR3 sequence: CASFAPLPGTSGVTGELFF. The CDR3 DNA is TGCGCCAGCTTTGCACCTCTTCCCGGGACTAGCGGGGTCACCGGGGAGCTGTTTTTT. The chain couples TRBV10-2 to TRBJ2-2; 13 bases map to TRBD2. Per the germline V gene, CDR1 is WSHSY and CDR2 is SAAADI. V was pared by 8 bases and J by 4 bases, with 16 bases of the junction left unmatched. The CDR3 is 19 residues long.

This clonotype occurred once. The genes are TRBV27 and TRBJ2-7; 8 bases agree with TRBD1. Germline V lookup: CDR1 MNHEY, CDR2 SMNVEV (reference sequence). The CDR3 consists of 15 residues. V gave up 3 bases and J gave up 5 bases; unmatched junction bases: 9. The CDR3: CASSFTGTGFHEQYF. The CDR3 DNA reads as TGTGCCAGCAGTTTCACCGGGACAGGCTTTCACGAGCAGTACTTC.

The chain combines TRBV4-1 with TRBJ2-3, with D possibly matching TRBD1 (6 bases). The CDR3 runs to 16 residues. Germline CDR1 reads MGHRA; CDR2 reads YSYEKL. V dropped 0 bases and J dropped 3 bases, with 13 bases sitting between them. The CDR3 DNA reads as TGCGCCAGCAGCCAAGATGGCAGGGGAAGGACAGATACGCAGTATTTT. Its translation: CASSQDGRGRTDTQYF.

The gene calls are TRBV19 and TRBJ1-2; D not resolved. V lost 7 bases, J lost 8 bases, and 14 bases lay in between. Germline CDR1 is LNHDA and CDR2 is SQIVND (reference sequence). The CDR3 length is 12 residues. CDR3 DNA: TGTGCCAGTAATGGAGGGATCGACGGCTACACCTTC. It encodes CASNGGIDGYTF.

The chain joins TRBV20-1 to TRBJ2-1, with TRBD2 as a possible D gene (6 bases). Germline V gives CDR1 DFQATT, CDR2 SNEGSKA (reference sequence). The CDR3 runs 15 residues. The CDR3 here is CSVPKTGVSYNEQFF. CDR3 DNA sequence: TGCAGCGTACCTAAGACGGGAGTCTCCTACAATGAGCAGTTCTTC.

V usage is TRBV5-1 and J usage is TRBJ2-7, with D unresolved. From germline, CDR1 is SGHRS and CDR2 YFSETQ. Trimming took 0 bases from V and 5 from J, leaving 6 bases between them. The CDR3 consists of 12 residues. The CDR3 protein is CASSLEGDEQYF. The CDR3 DNA reads as TGCGCCAGCAGCTTGGAAGGCGACGAGCAGTACTTC.

The chain is built from TRBV5-6 and TRBJ2-1; D may be TRBD2 (5 bases). Germline CDR1 is SGHDT and CDR2 is YYEEEE. Between the trimmed V and J ends, which lost 4 bases and 4 bases, there was a span of 9 bases. The CDR3 extends over 13 amino acids. CDR3: CASSEDLYNEQFF. Written as DNA, the CDR3 is TGTGCCAGCAGCGAGGACTTGTACAATGAGCAGTTCTTC.

The CDR3 nucleotides read TGTGCCAGCAGTCAAGGGGAAGGGAAACTGTTTTTT. Its protein product is CASSQGEGKLFF. The chain combines TRBV28 with TRBJ1-4; possibly TRBD1 for D (5 bases). Germline V gene data show CDR1 as MDHEN and CDR2 as SYDVKM. The CDR3 totals 12 residues. V was trimmed by 5 bases and J by 11 bases, leaving 12 bases between them.

The chain recombines TRBV3-1 with TRBJ1-2; TRBD1 matches at 7 bases. Trimming at V came to 5 bases and at J to 2 bases, leaving 5 bases not matched to a gene. CDR1 LGHDT and CDR2 YNNKEL come from the germline V gene (reference sequence). The length of the CDR3 is 14 residues. CDR3 bases: TGTGCCAGCAGCTGGACAGGCGCGAACTATGGCTACACCTTC. This translates into CASSWTGANYGYTF.

The chain employs TRBV25-1 and TRBJ1-1; 9 bases are shared with TRBD1. Germline CDR1 is MGHDK and CDR2 is SYGVNS. This CDR3 is built from 13 residues. Trimming took 4 bases from V and 6 from J; bases not matched to a gene: 3. DNA of the CDR3: TGTGCCAGCAGTGCCACAGGGGGCTCTGAAGCTTTCTTT. The encoded protein is CASSATGGSEAFF.

This chain connects TRBV6-2 or TRBV6-3 to TRBJ2-1, with D possibly being TRBD2 (5 bases). The CDR3 has 13 amino acids. The V end was cut by 3 bases, the J end by 10 bases, with 13 bases between. Germline-derived CDR1 and CDR2 are MNHEY and SVGEGT. As DNA, the CDR3 is TGTGCCAGCAGTTATCGTGAGGGAATAGAGCAGTTCTTC. This codes for CASSYREGIEQFF.